This T cell receptor beta chain comes out of a study of blood T cell repertoires in COVID-19. Study in general: Sources were T cells, B-cell-depleted T cells, or PBMCs; the material itself was cDNA or gDNA.

Original processing notes: Reference gene primer amplification yielded estimated nucleated cell counts. Here immunoSEQ multiplex PCR was the method, and the copy in TCRdb shows in-frame clones only, minus some. V, J and clone size are taken as reported in that table, and D and trimming were inferred from the DNA itself. The sample lists 200,000 to 250,000 clones; around 81% were seen once. Looked up from germline, CDR1 is MDHEN and CDR2 is SYDVKM. The CDR3 length is 15 residues. V was clipped by 9 bases and J by 0 bases, with 15 bases between them. The clonotype originates from a woman between 70 and 85 years old with acute or convalescent COVID-19. The specimen sequenced was peripheral blood. The chain joins TRBV28 to TRBJ1-3, with D uncertain. CDR3 protein: CASKRWANSGNTIYF. CDR3 in DNA: TGTGCCAGTAAACGGTGGGCAAACTCTGGAAACACCATATATTTT.